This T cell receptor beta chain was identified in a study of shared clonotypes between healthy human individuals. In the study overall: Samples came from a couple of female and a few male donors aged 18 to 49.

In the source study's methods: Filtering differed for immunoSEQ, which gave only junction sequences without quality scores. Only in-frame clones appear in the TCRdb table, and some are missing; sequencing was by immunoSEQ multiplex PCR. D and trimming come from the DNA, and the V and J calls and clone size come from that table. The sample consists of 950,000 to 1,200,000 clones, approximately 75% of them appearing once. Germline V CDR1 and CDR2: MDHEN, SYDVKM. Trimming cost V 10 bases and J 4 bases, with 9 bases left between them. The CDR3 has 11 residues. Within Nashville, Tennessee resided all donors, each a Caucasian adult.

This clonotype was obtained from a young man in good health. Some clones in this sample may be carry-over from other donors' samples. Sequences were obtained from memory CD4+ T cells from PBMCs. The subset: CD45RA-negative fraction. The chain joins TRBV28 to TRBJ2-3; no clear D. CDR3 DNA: TGTGCCACGCGTTGGGCAGATACGCAGTATTTT. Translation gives CATRWADTQYF.